This T cell receptor (beta chain) was captured by sequencing in a study of cytomegalovirus exposure and HLA in healthy donors. The CDR3 has 17 amino acids. With V trimmed by 6 bases and J by 0 bases, 10 bases remained unmatched. CDR1 and CDR2 from the germline V gene are MGHDK and SYGVNS. A multiplex PCR was run with 60 Vbeta primers and 13 Jbeta primers. Profiled with immunoSEQ multiplex PCR; TCRdb holds only in-frame clones, not every one. The profile shows 140,000 to 150,000 clones, approximately 80% of them singletons. The TCR sequence derives from a woman under 30 in good health and CMV-seropositive. The J gene is TRBJ1-4, the V gene TRBV25-1; 7 bases map to TRBD1. What was sequenced was PBMCs. CDR3 residues: CASSFLPGQATNEKLFF. The CDR3 DNA is TGTGCCAGCAGCTTCCTCCCCGGACAGGCAACTAATGAAAAACTGTTTTTT.